The 3 T cell receptor beta chains listed next were all sequenced from one sample in a study of CD8+CD57+ T cells in acquired aplastic anemia. Those patients picked for sequencing had displayed CD8+CD57+ cell expansion on flow cytometry. Genomic DNA constituted the template upon which TCR beta VDJ and CDR3 profiling was performed. TCRdb reprocessed the reads with MiXCR, giving one entry per CDR3 protein. The data show about 120,000 distinct CDR3 sequences, about 43% seen once. Specimen: sorted CD4+, CD8+, or CD8+CD57+ T cells (not recorded which) from PBMCs. All receptors come from a human donor with aplastic anemia.

At least ten counts were recorded for this clonotype. V is TRBV20-1 and J is TRBJ2-5; the match to TRBD2 covers 10 bases. The CDR3 contains 17 residues. With V trimmed by 4 bases and J by 0 bases, 11 bases remained unmatched. CDR1 and CDR2 from the germline V gene are DFQATT and SNEGSKA (reference sequence). CDR3 amino acids: CSATITRGLADQETQYF. CDR3 DNA: TGCAGTGCTACTATAACCCGTGGACTAGCGGACCAAGAGACCCAGTACTTC.

V and J are TRBV6-5 and TRBJ1-3; 10 bases map to TRBD1. This CDR3 contains 17 residues. The trim removed 3 bases at V and 4 bases at J, leaving 9 bases unmatched. Germline V gene data show CDR1 as MNHEY and CDR2 as SVGAGI. This chain's CDR3 is CASSYPGQGSSGNTIYF. CDR3 DNA: TGTGCCAGCAGTTATCCGGGACAGGGGTCTTCCGGAAACACCATATATTTT.

V is TRBV12-3 or TRBV12-4 and J is TRBJ1-4; D is perhaps TRBD1 (5 bases). V was shortened by 1 base and J by 8 bases, with 14 bases between the two germline ends. The CDR3 length is 15 residues. The CDR3 DNA sequence: TGTGCCAGCAGTTTAGGGGGCTCAAGAGGGGAAAAACTGTTTTTT. It yields the protein CASSLGGSRGEKLFF.